The 25 T cell receptor beta chains below were found in one sample sequenced in a study of blood T cell repertoires in COVID-19. Assay: immunoSEQ multiplex PCR; the TCRdb copy retains only in-frame clones and omits some. This sample yields tens of thousands of clones, of which roughly 84% are seen a single time; approximately 3.7% belongs to the top ten. Material: peripheral blood. These receptor sequences come from a man aged 45 to 65 with acute or convalescent COVID-19.

The chain combines TRBV2 with TRBJ2-4; D perhaps matches TRBD2 (7 bases). The CDR3 is 16 amino acids. The germline CDR1 and CDR2 sequences are SNHLY and FYNNEI. V was clipped by 6 bases and J by 0 bases, with 15 bases between them. The CDR3 reads CASSPGDYLAKNIQYF. CDR3 bases: TGTGCCAGCAGCCCAGGGGACTACCTAGCCAAAAACATTCAGTACTTC.

DNA for the CDR3: TGTGCCAGCAGCCCCCGAGGAGCGGGGGGGCCGGGGGAGACCCAGTACTTC. Protein: CASSPRGAGGPGETQYF. The chain uses TRBV4-2 and TRBJ2-5; 10 positions match TRBD2. This CDR3 spans 17 amino acids. Per the germline V gene, CDR1 is LGHNA and CDR2 is YNFKEQ. V gave up 4 bases and J gave up 5 bases; unmatched junction bases: 13.

This clone was detected only once. This rearrangement joins TRBV4-1 to TRBJ2-7; 9 bases agree with TRBD1. V shed 3 bases and J 4 bases; nucleotides not matched to a gene: 10. The CDR3 totals 16 residues. CDR1 MGHRA and CDR2 YSYEKL come from the germline V gene. The CDR3 is CASSQDETGGKYEQYF. CDR3 DNA sequence: TGCGCCAGCAGCCAGGACGAGACAGGGGGAAAGTACGAGCAGTACTTC.

The gene calls are TRBV7-2 and TRBJ2-3, with a possible D match to TRBD2 (5 bases). The CDR3 totals 16 residues. In germline, CDR1 is SGHTA, CDR2 FQGNSA. V was shortened by 5 bases and J by 0 bases, with 15 bases between the two germline ends. For the CDR3, the DNA is TGTGCCAGCAGCCTCATGGTCGGACTCAGCACAGATACGCAGTATTTT. It codes for CASSLMVGLSTDTQYF.

In its sample, this clone was seen once. The rearrangement joins TRBV19 to TRBJ2-1; 10 positions match TRBD2. V shed 4 bases, J shed 3 bases, and the junction held 3 bases outside the gene matches. Germline lookup yields CDR1 LNHDA and CDR2 SQIVND (reference sequence). The CDR3 consists of 15 residues. The CDR3 loop is CASSKLAGNYNEQFF. The CDR3 nucleotides read TGTGCCAGTAGTAAACTAGCGGGGAACTACAATGAGCAGTTCTTC.

J is TRBJ2-1 and V is TRBV7-9; 10 positions agree with TRBD2. The CDR3 is 15 residues long. The germline CDR1 and CDR2 sequences are SEHNR and FQNEAQ (reference sequence). Trimming removed 4 bases from V and 7 bases from J; junction bases left unmatched: 7. CDR3: CASSSSAGGLNEQFF. CDR3 DNA: TGTGCCAGCAGCTCGTCAGCGGGGGGGCTGAATGAGCAGTTCTTC.

The rearrangement uses TRBV15 and TRBJ1-6; 8 nucleotides line up with TRBD1. The ends lost 4 bases at V and 4 bases at J; junction bases unmatched: 6. This CDR3 has 16 amino acids. Germline V gene lookup returns CDR1 LNHNV and CDR2 YYDKDF (reference sequence). The CDR3 DNA follows: TGTGCCACCAGCAAACGGACAGGGCCATATAATTCACCCCTCCACTTT. This codes for CATSKRTGPYNSPLHF.

This clone occurred a few times. The chain has TRBV7-9 and TRBJ2-7; D is possibly TRBD2 (5 bases). Trimming shortened V by 5 bases and J by 7 bases, and 9 bases separated the two germline ends. Germline CDR1 SEHNR, CDR2 FQNEAQ (reference sequence). The CDR3 runs to 11 residues. The CDR3 DNA sequence: TGTGCCAGCAGCAACTCGGGGGAGCAGTACTTC. Translated, it gives CASSNSGEQYF.

The chain employs TRBV7-6 and TRBJ1-1, with D perhaps TRBD1 (6 bases). The CDR3 length is 14 residues. Germline V gives CDR1 SGHVS, CDR2 FNYEAQ. The V and J ends lost 5 bases and 7 bases respectively, with 17 bases between them. The CDR3 DNA reads TGTGCCAGCAGCGCAACAGGGATGGCGAGTGAAGCTTTCTTT. This codes for CASSATGMASEAFF. The entire variable domain, with the rest obtained from reference TRBV7-6 and TRBJ1-1, is as follows: GAGVSQSPRYKVTKRGQDVALRCDPISGHVSLYWYRQALGQGPEFLTYFNYEAQQDKSGLPNDRFSAERPEGSISTLTIQRTEQRDSAMYRCASSATGMASEAFFGQGTRLTVV.

This chain connects TRBV9 to TRBJ2-2; 10 bases line up with TRBD2. CDR3 length: 18 residues. The V and J ends lost 0 bases and 4 bases, in that order; junction bases with no gene match: 9. Germline-derived CDR1 and CDR2 are SGDLS and YYNGEE. The CDR3: CASSVGQTSGPFTGELFF. The CDR3 DNA reads as TGTGCCAGCAGCGTAGGGCAGACTAGCGGGCCTTTCACCGGGGAGCTGTTTTTT.

The chain has TRBV7-2 and TRBJ2-5, with D maybe TRBD2 (5 bases). V was trimmed by 6 bases and J by 5 bases, leaving 7 bases between them. The germline V gene encodes CDR1 SGHTA and CDR2 FQGNSA. This CDR3 comprises 11 residues. The CDR3 nucleotides are TGTGCCAGCAGTTCGGGGGAGACCCAGTACTTC. Translated: CASSSGETQYF.

The chain carries TRBV7-9 and TRBJ1-4; the match to TRBD1 covers 11 bases. CDR1 is SEHNR, CDR2 FQNEAQ, per germline (reference sequence). Trimming removed 5 bases from V and 2 bases from J; junction bases left unmatched: 7. The CDR3 runs to 17 residues. The CDR3 nucleotides read TGTGCCAGCAGCCCAGGACAGGGGGCGCGGACTAATGAAAAACTGTTTTTT. Amino acids: CASSPGQGARTNEKLFF.

The chain employs TRBV27 and TRBJ1-5; 7 bases are shared with TRBD1. Germline values: CDR1 MNHEY, CDR2 SMNVEV (reference sequence). The CDR3 extends over 18 amino acids. Trimming at V came to 1 base and at J to 6 bases, leaving 15 bases not matched to a gene. This chain's CDR3 is CASSLWPPTGVVGQPQHF. The CDR3, as DNA: TGTGCCAGCAGTTTATGGCCCCCTACAGGGGTCGTTGGTCAGCCCCAGCATTTT.

For the CDR3, the DNA is TGTGCCAGCAGGACCTTGGCGGGAGGGCACCACAATGAGCAGTTCTTC. The encoded protein is CASRTLAGGHHNEQFF. The chain joins TRBV3-1 (or the pseudogene TRBV3-2) to TRBJ2-1, with 9 positions matching TRBD2. The CDR3 sequence is 16 residues long. V lost 6 bases, J lost 5 bases, and 11 bases stayed unmatched. The germline V gene encodes CDR1 LGHDT and CDR2 YNNKEL (reference sequence).

The rearrangement uses TRBV6-1 and TRBJ2-5, with D unresolved. V was shortened by 2 bases and J by 4 bases, with 14 bases between the two germline ends. The CDR3 runs 15 residues. Germline CDR1 reads MNHNS; CDR2 reads SASEGT. The CDR3 sequence is CASSERLRVAETQYF. The CDR3 DNA is TGTGCCAGCAGTGAACGCCTTCGGGTCGCAGAGACCCAGTACTTC.

The V and J genes are TRBV13 and TRBJ2-3, with 9 nucleotides matching TRBD2. Germline V gene lookup returns CDR1 PRHDT and CDR2 FYEKMQ (reference sequence). Germline trimming cut 0 bases from V and 2 bases from J; bases unmatched to any gene: 6. CDR3 length: 17 amino acids. CDR3 protein: CASSLGVGTSFTDTQYF. In DNA, the CDR3 is TGTGCCAGCAGCTTAGGGGTAGGGACTAGCTTCACAGATACGCAGTATTTT. The full variable domain, completed using reference TRBV13 and TRBJ2-3, is AAGVIQSPRHLIKEKRETATLKCYPIPRHDTVYWYQQGPGQDPQFLISFYEKMQSDKGSIPDRFSAQQFSDYHSELNMSSLELGDSALYFCASSLGVGTSFTDTQYFGPGTRLTVL.

This clone has just one count. The chain carries TRBV7-3 and TRBJ2-3; TRBD2 agrees at 13 bases. Germline CDR1 is SGHTA and CDR2 is FQGTGA. The CDR3 is 17 residues long. The V segment lost 3 bases and the J segment 5 bases; nucleotides outside the gene matches: 8. DNA of the CDR3: TGTGCCAGCAGCTTGCTAGGGACTAGCGGGACCAAAGATACGCAGTATTTT. It translates to CASSLLGTSGTKDTQYF.

V is TRBV18 and J is TRBJ2-7, with 7 bases lining up with TRBD1. The germline V gene has CDR1 KGHSH and CDR2 LQKENI. The V and J ends lost 5 bases and 6 bases, in that order; junction bases with no gene match: 7. CDR3 length equals 13 residues. In nucleotides, the CDR3 is TGTGCCAGCTCATCAACAGGGGTGGGCGAGCAGTACTTC. Its translation: CASSSTGVGEQYF. The complete variable domain, with remaining parts taken from reference TRBV18 and TRBJ2-7, reads NAGVMQNPRHLVRRRGQEARLRCSPMKGHSHVYWYRQLPEEGLKFMVYLQKENIIDESGMPKERFSAEFPKEGPSILRIQQVVRGDSAAYFCASSSTGVGEQYFGPGTRLTVT.

The chain uses TRBV11-3 and TRBJ2-5; D not resolved. The CDR3 totals 14 residues. Germline lookup yields CDR1 SGHNT and CDR2 YENEEA. V lost 2 bases and J lost 1, with 8 bases in between. CDR3 amino acids: CASSLREPQETQYF. The CDR3 region has the DNA TGTGCCAGCAGCTTACGCGAGCCCCAAGAGACCCAGTACTTC. Based on the CDR3 plus reference TRBV11-3 and TRBJ2-5, the full variable domain is EAGVVQSPRYKIIEKKQPVAFWCNPISGHNTLYWYLQNLGQGPELLIRYENEEAVDDSQLPKDRFSAERLKGVDSTLKIQPAELGDSAVYLCASSLREPQETQYFGPGTRLLVL.

The sample holds a few counts of this clone. The chain carries TRBV2 and TRBJ1-6; D remains unclear. The CDR3 is 15 residues long. V lost 5 bases and J 3 bases, leaving 11 bases between the germline ends. Germline loops: CDR1 SNHLY, CDR2 FYNNEI. Here the CDR3 reads CASSPSEVYNSPLHF. CDR3 nucleotide sequence: TGTGCCAGCAGTCCCTCGGAGGTCTATAATTCACCCCTCCACTTT. Variable domain in full (rest from reference TRBV2 and TRBJ1-6): EPEVTQTPSHQVTQMGQEVILRCVPISNHLYFYWYRQILGQKVEFLVSFYNNEISEKSEIFDDQFSVERPDGSNFTLKIRSTKLEDSAMYFCASSPSEVYNSPLHFGNGTRLTVT.

The chain recombines TRBV7-2 with TRBJ2-7; 11 positions match TRBD2. After removal of 3 bases from V and 12 bases from J, the junction contained 13 bases not matched to a gene. CDR1 is SGHTA, CDR2 FQGNSA, per germline. The CDR3 runs 15 residues. Written as DNA, the CDR3 is TGTGCCAGCAGCTTTATTGGGGGACTAGCGGAGTTCACGTACTTC. Its protein product is CASSFIGGLAEFTYF.

The chain recombines TRBV4-1 with TRBJ1-3, with D hard to call. Per germline, CDR1 MGHRA and CDR2 YSYEKL. V was pared by 1 base and J by 4 bases, with 8 bases between. The CDR3 is 14 amino acids. The CDR3 region has the DNA TGCGCCAGCAGCCAAGGGGCTTTGGGAAACACCATATATTTT. This gives the protein CASSQGALGNTIYF.

The chain joins TRBV5-1 to TRBJ2-2, with 7 bases that match TRBD1. The CDR3 contains 17 residues. The germline gives CDR1 SGHRS, CDR2 YFSETQ. Losses at the gene ends were 0 bases for V and 7 bases for J; bases not matched to a gene: 12. The CDR3 region is CASSLAETGLFLGELFF. The CDR3 DNA follows: TGCGCCAGCAGCTTGGCCGAGACAGGGCTTTTTCTCGGGGAGCTGTTTTTT.

This chain connects TRBV6-4 to TRBJ1-5; the D is unclear. The V end lost 0 bases, the J end lost 2 bases, and 11 bases lay between the germline ends. The CDR3 totals 16 residues. Germline loops: CDR1 MRHNA, CDR2 SNTAGT. The CDR3 DNA sequence: TGTGCCAGCAGTGACTCGACAAGGATTGGCAATCAGCCCCAGCATTTT. Translated, it gives CASSDSTRIGNQPQHF.

The chain has TRBV7-9 and TRBJ2-1; D gene ambiguous. The ends were cut back, 7 bases at V and 0 bases at J, with 19 bases in the middle. In germline, CDR1 is SEHNR, CDR2 FQNEAQ (reference sequence). The CDR3 extends over 17 amino acids. The CDR3 region has the DNA TGTGCCAGCATCGAAGGTCGCCAGGCGAGCTCCTACAATGAGCAGTTCTTC. As protein: CASIEGRQASSYNEQFF.